This is a list of T cell receptor beta chains from one sample in a study of T cell changes during pregnancy in multiple sclerosis. Assay: immunoSEQ multiplex PCR; the TCRdb copy retains only in-frame clones and omits some. Of some 120,000 clones listed, over 85% are singletons. The source was peripheral blood, collected before pregnancy. These TCRs come from a female donor with multiple sclerosis, enrolled in a pregnancy study. The conserved cysteine and the conserved F or W are not part of the CDR3 here. Fields, in order: J gene, V gene, CDR3 protein.

J: TRBJ2-4; V: TRBV7-9; CDR3: ASSPGQAFSKNIQY
J: TRBJ2-7; V: TRBV5-5; CDR3: ASSSDREYYEQY
J: TRBJ2-7; V: TRBV9; CDR3: ASSVGTSGRKDYEQY
J: TRBJ1-1; V: TRBV7-8; CDR3: ASSLEAANTEAF
J: TRBJ1-4; V: TRBV7-2; CDR3: ASSLPGTGNEKLF
J: TRBJ2-7; V: TRBV7-2; CDR3: ASRLTGGWEQY
J: TRBJ2-3; V: TRBV28; CDR3: ASSLGGSTDTQY
J: TRBJ1-5; V: TRBV6-1; CDR3: ASTGQGRDQPQH
J: TRBJ1-1; V: TRBV25-1; CDR3: ASSPPGGGLKAF
J: TRBJ2-3; V: TRBV5-1; CDR3: ASSLGGLNTDTQY
J: TRBJ1-2; V: TRBV9; CDR3: ASSVAEGDYDYT
J: TRBJ2-3; V: TRBV6-1; CDR3: ASSASSGSTDTQY
J: TRBJ1-1; V: TRBV28; CDR3: ASSSRGLDTEAF
J: TRBJ2-7; V: TRBV5-4; CDR3: ASSLGGREQY
J: TRBJ1-5; V: TRBV5-5; CDR3: ASSPDRFPNQPQH
J: TRBJ2-1; V: TRBV2; CDR3: ASNPAGGPYNEQF
J: TRBJ2-1; V: TRBV28; CDR3: ASSLPPGGPQNEQF
J: TRBJ2-4; V: TRBV23-1; CDR3: ASRKQKGFVAKNIQY
J: TRBJ1-3; V: TRBV5-1; CDR3: ASSFVGGSGNTIY
J: TRBJ2-7; V: TRBV6-1; CDR3: ASSLRGTGAYEQY
J: TRBJ2-5; V: TRBV2; CDR3: ASSSGTQY
J: TRBJ1-1; V: TRBV28; CDR3: ASRALGRPPNTEAF
J: TRBJ2-5; V: TRBV5-6; CDR3: ASSTRGLAGEETQY